The T cell receptor beta chain under discussion was sequenced for a study of monozygotic twins with cystic fibrosis. Whole-study results and caveats: Monozygotic CF twin pairs shared significantly more nucleotide-identical clonotypes than unrelated CF individuals did. In 13 of 16 pairs, V gene usage was closest to the co-twin's.

About this clone: Its specificity is not known.

Clones were sequenced by immunoSEQ multiplex PCR, and TCRdb holds only the in-frame ones, with some missing. Of 30,000 or so clones in the sample, approximately 65% were seen once. This CDR3 has 15 amino acids. Germline loops: CDR1 LGHNA, CDR2 YSLEER. V gave up 0 bases and J gave up 2 bases, with 7 bases separating them. The chain joins TRBV4-3 to TRBJ2-2, with a weak D call TRBD1 (5 bases). This TCR was recovered from a girl aged 10 to 17 with cystic fibrosis. Sequencing was carried out using blood. CDR3 in amino acids: CASSQDDRNTGELFF. CDR3 coding DNA: TGCGCCAGCAGCCAAGATGACAGAAACACCGGGGAGCTGTTTTTT.